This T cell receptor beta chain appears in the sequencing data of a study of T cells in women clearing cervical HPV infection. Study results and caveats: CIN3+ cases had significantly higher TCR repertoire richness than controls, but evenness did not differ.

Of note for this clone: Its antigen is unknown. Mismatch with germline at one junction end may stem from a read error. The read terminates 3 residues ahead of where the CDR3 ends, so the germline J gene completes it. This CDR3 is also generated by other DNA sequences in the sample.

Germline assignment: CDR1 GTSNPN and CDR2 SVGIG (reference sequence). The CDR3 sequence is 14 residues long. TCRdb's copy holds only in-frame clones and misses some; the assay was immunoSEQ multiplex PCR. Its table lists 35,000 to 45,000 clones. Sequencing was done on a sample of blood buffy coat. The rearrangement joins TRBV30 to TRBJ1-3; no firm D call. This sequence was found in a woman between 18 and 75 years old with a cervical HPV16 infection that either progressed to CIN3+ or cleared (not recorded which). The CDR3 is CAWSRDSSGNTIYF. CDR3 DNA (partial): TGTGCCTGGAGTCGCGACTCCTCTGGAAACACA.